A single sample is the source of the 24 T cell receptor beta chains below, sequenced in a study of control samples from healthy donors and cancer patients. Some clones are missing from TCRdb's copy, which holds only in-frame ones; the method was immunoSEQ multiplex PCR. The sample has 250,000 to 300,000 clones; over 75% are singletons. Sequenced material: PBMCs. Receptors were obtained from a woman aged 60-70 years with lung cancer.

V usage is TRBV3-1 (or the pseudogene TRBV3-2) and J usage is TRBJ2-4; D perhaps matches TRBD2 (5 bases). Germline CDR1 LGHDT, CDR2 YNNKEL (reference sequence). V was clipped by 3 bases and J by 2 bases, with 11 bases between them. This CDR3 spans 15 amino acids. CDR3 nucleotides: TGTGCCAGCAGCCATGTCCTGACTACCAAAAACATTCAGTACTTC. Amino acids: CASSHVLTTKNIQYF.

The chain recombines TRBV12-3 or TRBV12-4 with TRBJ2-1; maybe TRBD1 (6 bases). The CDR3 is made up of 11 amino acids. Trimming took off 2 bases at V and 14 bases at J, with 10 bases between the two ends. CDR3 loop: CASSLWTDKFF. CDR3 bases: TGTGCCAGCAGTTTATGGACAGATAAGTTCTTC.

This clone was seen a handful of times. CDR3 sequence: CASSFVSGPGDKQFF. The CDR3 region has the DNA TGTGCCAGCAGCTTTGTCAGCGGTCCGGGGGATAAGCAGTTCTTC. The chain recombines TRBV5-6 with TRBJ2-1; D perhaps matches TRBD2 (6 bases). Germline CDR1 and CDR2: SGHDT and YYEEEE. The CDR3 runs 15 residues. V was clipped by 2 bases and J by 11 bases, with 20 bases between them.

The CDR3 DNA reads as TGCAGTGCTAGTTACGGGAAGTACGAGCAGTACTTC. Its translation: CSASYGKYEQYF. The chain carries TRBV20-1 and TRBJ2-7; a weak D match, TRBD2 (5 bases). Trimming stripped 3 bases from V and 4 bases from J, with 10 bases between. The CDR3 sequence is 12 residues long. Germline values: CDR1 DFQATT, CDR2 SNEGSKA (reference sequence).

On this clone itself: Other DNA variants within this sample encode the same CDR3. The chain joins TRBV5-5 to TRBJ1-5; 7 bases fit TRBD1. Unmatched junction bases numbered 3, after V lost 0 bases and J lost 6 bases. The CDR3 runs to 14 residues. Germline CDR1 and CDR2: SGHKS and YYEKEE (reference sequence). The CDR3 loop reads CASSLGQGPQPQHF. CDR3 sequence (DNA): TGTGCCAGCAGCTTGGGACAGGGTCCTCAGCCCCAGCATTTT.

J is TRBJ1-2 and V is TRBV15, with D perhaps matching TRBD1 (5 bases). V lost 0 bases and J 4 bases, leaving 12 bases between the germline ends. CDR3 length: 15 residues. Germline V gives CDR1 LNHNV, CDR2 YYDKDF (reference sequence). CDR3 sequence: CATSRELTQGYGYTF. CDR3 in DNA: TGTGCCACCAGCAGAGAATTGACCCAGGGCTATGGCTACACCTTC. Full variable domain (missing parts from reference TRBV15 and TRBJ1-2): DAMVIQNPRYQVTQFGKPVTLSCSQTLNHNVMYWYQQKSSQAPKLLFHYYDKDFNNEADTPDNFQSRRPNTSFCFLDIRSPGLGDTAMYLCATSRELTQGYGYTFGSGTRLTVV.

This chain joins TRBV11-2 and TRBJ2-4, with D tentatively TRBD1 (6 bases). V was clipped by 2 bases and J by 0 bases, with 14 bases between them. CDR3 length equals 17 residues. Germline loops: CDR1 SGHAT, CDR2 FQNNGV. Here the CDR3 DNA reads TGTGCCAGCAGCTTATCAACAGGGTTCTTAGCCAAAAACATTCAGTACTTC. As protein: CASSLSTGFLAKNIQYF. Together with reference TRBV11-2 and TRBJ2-4, the CDR3 gives the full variable domain: EAGVAQSPRYKIIEKRQSVAFWCNPISGHATLYWYQQILGQGPKLLIQFQNNGVVDDSQLPKDRFSAERLKGVDSTLKIQPAKLEDSAVYLCASSLSTGFLAKNIQYFGAGTRLSVL.

The chain recombines TRBV5-5 with TRBJ1-1; TRBD1 matches at 9 bases. The CDR3 is 13 amino acids. The V segment lost 5 bases and the J segment 10 bases; nucleotides outside the gene matches: 9. Germline values: CDR1 SGHKS, CDR2 YYEKEE (reference sequence). The CDR3: CASRTGTGMRAFF. The CDR3 region has the DNA TGTGCCAGCAGAACCGGGACAGGGATGAGAGCTTTCTTT.

V and J are TRBV3-1 (or the pseudogene TRBV3-2) and TRBJ1-2; D is ambiguous. V lost 1 base and J lost 6, with 12 bases in between. This CDR3 is 14 amino acids long. Germline lookup yields CDR1 LGHDT and CDR2 YNNKEL (reference sequence). DNA of the CDR3: TGTGCCAGCAGCCAAGTTGAAGGGAATGATGGCTACACCTTC. Translated: CASSQVEGNDGYTF.

The rearrangement uses TRBV6-6 and TRBJ2-6; the D gene is possibly TRBD1 (6 bases). CDR1 MNHNY and CDR2 SVGAGI come from the germline V gene (reference sequence). V lost 7 bases and J lost 0, with 10 bases in between. The CDR3 covers 15 residues. CDR3 amino acids: CASITGSSGANVLTF. Here the CDR3 DNA reads TGTGCCAGCATCACAGGGTCCTCTGGGGCCAACGTCCTGACTTTC.

This rearrangement joins TRBV6-6 to TRBJ1-3; unclear D gene. Germline V gene sequence: CDR1 MNHNY, CDR2 SVGAGI (reference sequence). The CDR3 length is 12 residues. Trimming removed 5 bases from V and 5 bases from J, with 7 bases in between. DNA of the CDR3: TGTGCCAGCAGTCAAATGAGAAACACCATATATTTT. Protein: CASSQMRNTIYF.

This sequence joins TRBV7-3 and TRBJ2-3; D call uncertain. Germline CDR1 reads SGHTA; CDR2 reads FQGTGA. V was clipped by 5 bases and J by 3 bases, with 12 bases between them. The CDR3 totals 14 residues. The CDR3 DNA sequence: TGTGCCAGCAGCCAGAATCATATAACAGATACGCAGTATTTT. Protein product: CASSQNHITDTQYF.

The chain employs TRBV5-4 and TRBJ1-2; maybe TRBD1 (6 bases). Trimming cost V 1 base and J 1 base, with 11 bases left between them. Germline CDR1 and CDR2: SGHNT and YYREEE (reference sequence). This CDR3 has 15 amino acids. In DNA, the CDR3 is TGTGCCAGCAGCTTGTTGTGGGACATTAACTATGGCTACACCTTC. This encodes CASSLLWDINYGYTF.

The V gene is TRBV6-1, the J gene TRBJ1-4; D unclear. Trimming shortened V by 1 base and J by 8 bases, and 8 bases separated the two germline ends. The CDR3 spans 13 residues. Germline-derived CDR1 and CDR2 are MNHNS and SASEGT. As DNA, the CDR3 is TGTGCCAGCAGTGAAGGGGTGAGGGAAAAACTGTTTTTT. Residues: CASSEGVREKLFF.

This chain links TRBV5-6 with TRBJ2-1; TRBD1 or TRBD2 may be the D gene (5 bases each). Trimming stripped 0 bases from V and 9 bases from J, with 7 bases between. The length of the CDR3 is 12 residues. Germline V gene data show CDR1 as SGHDT and CDR2 as YYEEEE. CDR3 in amino acids: CASSLAGLEQFF. The CDR3 DNA reads as TGTGCCAGCAGCTTGGCGGGGCTTGAGCAGTTCTTC. Full variable domain (remainder filled in from reference TRBV5-6 and TRBJ2-1): DAGVTQSPTHLIKTRGQQVTLRCSPKSGHDTVSWYQQALGQGPQFIFQYYEEEERQRGNFPDRFSGHQFPNYSSELNVNALLLGDSALYLCASSLAGLEQFFGPGTRLTVL.

This clone was counted only a few times. This chain connects TRBV12-3 or TRBV12-4 to TRBJ2-1, with D hard to call. The CDR3 is 13 residues long. V gave up 8 bases and J gave up 9 bases, with 17 bases separating them. The CDR3 DNA follows: TGTGCCAGCCTAGGATTCGGTGGATCTGAGCAGTTCTTC. Residues: CASLGFGGSEQFF.

The chain employs TRBV6-1 and TRBJ2-3; 9 positions match TRBD2. This CDR3 region has 15 residues. The germline V gene encodes CDR1 MNHNS and CDR2 SASEGT. V lost 1 base and J lost 5; bases outside the gene matches: 4. CDR3 sequence: CASSEEGSGRDTQYF. CDR3 DNA sequence: TGTGCCAGCAGTGAAGAGGGTAGCGGGAGAGATACGCAGTATTTT.

The chain employs TRBV15 and TRBJ2-2, with unresolved D. This CDR3 region has 11 residues. The V gene's germline CDR1 is LNHNV and CDR2 YYDKDF (reference sequence). The V end lost 8 bases, the J end lost 6 bases, and 7 bases lay between the germline ends. The CDR3 reads CATGVPGELFF. In nucleotides, the CDR3 is TGTGCCACCGGGGTACCCGGGGAGCTGTTTTTT.

In DNA, the CDR3 is TGTGCCAGTGTTTCCTACAATGAGCAGTTCTTC. This sequence encodes CASVSYNEQFF. The J gene is TRBJ2-1, the V gene TRBV28; D gene ambiguous. V was cut by 9 bases and J by 1 base, with 4 bases left in between. CDR3 length equals 11 residues. The germline V gene encodes CDR1 MDHEN and CDR2 SYDVKM.

The chain joins TRBV6-5 to TRBJ1-1; possibly TRBD1 for D (6 bases). Deletions cut 8 bases from V and 1 base from J, with 11 bases between. The CDR3 consists of 13 residues. Germline V lookup: CDR1 MNHEY, CDR2 SVGAGI. The CDR3 is CASEKTGNTEAFF. The CDR3 DNA follows: TGTGCCAGCGAGAAGACAGGGAACACTGAAGCTTTCTTT.

The CDR3 loop reads CASSVDTAAEAFF. In DNA, the CDR3 is TGTGCCAGCAGCGTAGATACCGCCGCTGAAGCTTTCTTT. This chain joins TRBV9 and TRBJ1-1; D is unclear. The V gene's germline CDR1 is SGDLS and CDR2 YYNGEE. V was trimmed by 0 bases and J by 6 bases, leaving 9 bases between them. The CDR3 loop spans 13 amino acids.

The V call is TRBV7-9, the J call TRBJ1-6; D may be TRBD1 (6 bases). The germline V gene encodes CDR1 SEHNR and CDR2 FQNEAQ (reference sequence). The ends were cut back, 4 bases at V and 9 bases at J, with 10 bases in the middle. The CDR3 length is 13 residues. CDR3 loop: CASSSLGGSPLHF. The CDR3, as DNA: TGTGCCAGCAGCTCCCTAGGGGGTTCACCCCTCCACTTT. The whole variable domain, remainder taken from reference TRBV7-9 and TRBJ1-6, is DTGVSQNPRHKITKRGQNVTFRCDPISEHNRLYWYRQTLGQGPEFLTYFQNEAQLEKSRLLSDRFSAERPKGSFSTLEIQRTEQGDSAMYLCASSSLGGSPLHFGNGTRLTVT.

This chain links TRBV5-4 with TRBJ2-3; 7 bases fit TRBD1. Germline lookup yields CDR1 SGHNT and CDR2 YYREEE (reference sequence). The CDR3 extends over 15 amino acids. The J segment lost 6 bases and the V segment lost 4 bases, leaving 11 bases of the junction unmatched. CDR3 sequence: CASSPLGQGEDTQYF. CDR3 DNA: TGTGCCAGCAGCCCTCTTGGGCAGGGGGAGGATACGCAGTATTTT.

This chain links TRBV5-1 with TRBJ1-1, with TRBD1 matching over 7 bases. J gave up 0 bases and V 4 bases, and 6 bases lay outside the gene matches. CDR1 is SGHRS and CDR2 is YFSETQ in the germline V gene. This CDR3 is 15 amino acids long. The CDR3 nucleotides are TGCGCCAGCAGCGACCCAGGGGGTATGAACACTGAAGCTTTCTTT. It translates to CASSDPGGMNTEAFF.